The clone carrying this TCR beta chain has a single count. Germline CDR1 is MNHEY and CDR2 is SMNVEV (reference sequence). The CDR3 runs 14 residues. V shed 5 bases, J shed 0 bases, and the junction held 3 bases outside the gene matches. This entry belongs to a study of blood T cell repertoires in COVID-19. Across the study: Sources were T cells, B-cell-depleted T cells, or PBMCs; the material itself was cDNA or gDNA.

Cohorts were assigned according to the clinical history that participants reported. How the authors handled the data: Reference gene primer amplification gave estimated nucleated cell counts. The assay was immunoSEQ multiplex PCR, and TCRdb's table has in-frame clones only and misses some. V, J and clone size reflect that table, while D and trimming were determined from the DNA. The data show approximately 250,000 clones, with around 88% seen just once and 0.95% to 1.5% held by the top ten. The sample comprised PBMCs or T cells enriched from blood (not recorded which). The chain joins TRBV27 to TRBJ1-2, with TRBD1 matching over 7 bases. This receptor was identified in a woman between 35 and 50 years old with acute COVID-19. CDR3 amino acids: CASSRQGTNYGYTF. Written as DNA, the CDR3 is TGTGCCAGCAGTCGACAGGGTACTAACTATGGCTACACCTTC.